Below, 8 T cell receptor beta chains from the same sample are listed, as sequenced in a study of Ad26.COV2.S vaccination and SARS-CoV-2 variants. Treatment reported: around 19 received Ad26.COV2.S at low or high dose, single or two shots; roughly five received placebo; per-sample allocation not given. After the first vaccine or placebo injection, samples were drawn on day 63. Assay used: immunoSEQ multiplex PCR; TCRdb lists only in-frame clones, some missing. The repertoire holds fewer than 500,000 clones, with over 75% as singletons. The material was peripheral blood, obtained in a trial of Ad26.COV2.S vaccine versus placebo. The receptors come from a person between 18 and 60 years old who received the Ad26.COV2.S COVID-19 vaccine or a placebo.

The rearrangement links TRBV4-3 to TRBJ1-2, with a possible D match to TRBD1 (5 bases). This CDR3 contains 15 residues. Trimming stripped 4 bases from V and 7 bases from J, with 19 bases between. Germline CDR1 and CDR2: LGHNA and YSLEER. The CDR3 sequence: CASSPQSRGLGGYTF. As DNA, the CDR3 is TGCGCCAGCAGCCCCCAGTCTCGGGGACTAGGTGGCTACACCTTC.

The chain combines TRBV19 with TRBJ1-1, with a weak D call TRBD1 (6 bases). The CDR3 sequence is 18 residues long. V was trimmed by 7 bases and J by 4 bases, leaving 28 bases between them. Germline values: CDR1 LNHDA, CDR2 SQIVND (reference sequence). The CDR3 reads CASTPSPGHLTLGTEAFF. The CDR3 nucleotides read TGTGCCAGTACCCCATCGCCGGGACACCTAACCCTAGGCACTGAAGCTTTCTTT.

The chain carries TRBV7-2 and TRBJ1-5; D not resolved. The V gene lost 0 bases and the J gene lost 6 bases, with 6 bases spanning the gap. This CDR3 is 13 amino acids long. Per the germline V gene, CDR1 is SGHTA and CDR2 is FQGNSA. This CDR3 reads CASSLAFLQPQHF. The DNA for the CDR3 is TGTGCCAGCAGCTTAGCGTTCCTTCAGCCCCAGCATTTT.

J is TRBJ2-7 and V is TRBV5-1, with D perhaps TRBD1 (6 bases). The germline V gene encodes CDR1 SGHRS and CDR2 YFSETQ. This CDR3 has 14 residues. V shed 4 bases and J shed 0 bases, with 11 bases lying between them. The CDR3 loop reads CASSTGTSSYEQYF. The CDR3 nucleotides are TGCGCCAGCAGCACCGGGACAAGCTCCTACGAGCAGTACTTC.

The V and J genes are TRBV15 and TRBJ2-1, with TRBD1 matching 10 bases. The CDR3 sequence is 14 residues long. Germline V gene sequence: CDR1 LNHNV, CDR2 YYDKDF (reference sequence). J was trimmed by 7 bases and V by 3 bases; bases with no gene match: 3. The CDR3 reads CATSRGQGTNEQFF. The CDR3 DNA reads TGTGCCACCAGCAGGGGACAGGGGACTAATGAGCAGTTCTTC.

The gene calls are TRBV18 and TRBJ1-2; no clear D. Germline-derived CDR1 and CDR2 are KGHSH and LQKENI. This CDR3 is built from 13 residues. V was cut by 0 bases and J by 8 bases, with 10 bases left in between. Here the CDR3 DNA reads TGTGCCAGCTCACCACCCCAGGCACTAGGCTACACCTTC. Translated, it gives CASSPPQALGYTF.

The gene calls are TRBV28 and TRBJ1-5; 7 positions match TRBD1. Germline V gene lookup returns CDR1 MDHEN and CDR2 SYDVKM. The CDR3 is made up of 16 amino acids. V was clipped by 4 bases and J by 3 bases; unmatched bases: 9. The CDR3 region is CASSSPLKGANQPQHF. The CDR3 coding sequence is TGTGCCAGCAGTTCCCCTTTAAAGGGGGCCAATCAGCCCCAGCATTTT.

This clone was picked up a small number of times. J is TRBJ1-5 and V is TRBV7-9, with a weak D call TRBD1 (5 bases). The CDR3 totals 14 residues. Germline lookup yields CDR1 SEHNR and CDR2 FQNEAQ (reference sequence). The V end was cut by 5 bases, the J end by 5 bases, with 13 bases between. The CDR3 is CASSPGRADQPQHF. CDR3 DNA sequence: TGTGCCAGCAGCCCCGGCAGGGCTGATCAGCCCCAGCATTTT.